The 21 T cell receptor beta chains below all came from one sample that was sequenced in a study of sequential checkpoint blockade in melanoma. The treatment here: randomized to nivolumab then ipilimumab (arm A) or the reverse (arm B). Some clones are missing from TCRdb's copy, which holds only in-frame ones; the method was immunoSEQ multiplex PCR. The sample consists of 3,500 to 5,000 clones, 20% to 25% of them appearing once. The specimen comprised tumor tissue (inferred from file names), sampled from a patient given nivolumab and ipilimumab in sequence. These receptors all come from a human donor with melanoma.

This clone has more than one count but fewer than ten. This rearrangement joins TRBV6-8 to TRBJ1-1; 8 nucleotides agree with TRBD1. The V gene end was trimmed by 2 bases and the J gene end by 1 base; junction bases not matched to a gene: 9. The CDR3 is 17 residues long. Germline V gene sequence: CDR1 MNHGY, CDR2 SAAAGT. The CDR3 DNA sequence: TGTGCCAGCAGTTACGGTGCAGGGGGCACGGGGAACACTGAAGCTTTCTTT. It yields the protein CASSYGAGGTGNTEAFF.

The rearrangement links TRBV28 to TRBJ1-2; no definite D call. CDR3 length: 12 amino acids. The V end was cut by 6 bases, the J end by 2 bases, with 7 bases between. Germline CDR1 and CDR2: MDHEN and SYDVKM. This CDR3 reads CASSGVNYGYTF. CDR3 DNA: TGTGCCAGCAGCGGTGTAAACTATGGCTACACCTTC.

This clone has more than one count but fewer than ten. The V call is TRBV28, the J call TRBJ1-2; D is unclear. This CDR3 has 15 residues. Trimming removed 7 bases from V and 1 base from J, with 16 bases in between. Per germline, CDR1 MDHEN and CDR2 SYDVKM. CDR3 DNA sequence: TGTGCCAGCACCACGGAGCTATCACTTAACTATGGCTACACCTTC. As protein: CASTTELSLNYGYTF.

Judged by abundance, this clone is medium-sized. In DNA, the CDR3 is TGTGCCAGCAGCACCACCTCGGGCAATCAGCCCCAGCATTTT. It is translated as CASSTTSGNQPQHF. This chain joins TRBV6-8 and TRBJ1-5, with D hard to call. V was clipped by 6 bases and J by 2 bases, with 11 bases between them. CDR1 and CDR2 (germline): MNHGY, SAAAGT. The CDR3 contains 14 residues.

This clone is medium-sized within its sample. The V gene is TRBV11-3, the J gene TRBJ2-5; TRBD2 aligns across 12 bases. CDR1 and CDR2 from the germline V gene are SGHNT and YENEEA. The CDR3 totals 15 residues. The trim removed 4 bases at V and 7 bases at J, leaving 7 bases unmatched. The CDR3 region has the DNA TGTGCCAGCAGCTGGACTAGCGGGGCTTCAGTGACCCAGTACTTC. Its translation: CASSWTSGASVTQYF.

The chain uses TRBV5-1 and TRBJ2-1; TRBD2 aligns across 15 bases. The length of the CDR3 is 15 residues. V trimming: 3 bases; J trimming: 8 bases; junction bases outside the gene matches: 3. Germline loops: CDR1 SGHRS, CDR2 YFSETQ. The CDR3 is CASSWTSGGAYEQFF. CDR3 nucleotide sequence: TGCGCCAGCAGCTGGACTAGCGGGGGGGCTTATGAGCAGTTCTTC.

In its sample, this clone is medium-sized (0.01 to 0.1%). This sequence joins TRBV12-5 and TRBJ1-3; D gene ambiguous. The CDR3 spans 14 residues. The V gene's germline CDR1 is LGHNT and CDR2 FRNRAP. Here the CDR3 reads CAIKTDSSGNTIYF. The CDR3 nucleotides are TGTGCCATCAAGACGGATAGCTCTGGAAACACCATATATTTT.

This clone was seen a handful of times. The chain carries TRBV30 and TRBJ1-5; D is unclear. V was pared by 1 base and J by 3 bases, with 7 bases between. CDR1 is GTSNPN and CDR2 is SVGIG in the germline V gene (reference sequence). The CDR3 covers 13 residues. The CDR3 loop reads CAWSAGPNQPQHF. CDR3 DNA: TGTGCCTGGAGTGCAGGCCCCAATCAGCCCCAGCATTTT.

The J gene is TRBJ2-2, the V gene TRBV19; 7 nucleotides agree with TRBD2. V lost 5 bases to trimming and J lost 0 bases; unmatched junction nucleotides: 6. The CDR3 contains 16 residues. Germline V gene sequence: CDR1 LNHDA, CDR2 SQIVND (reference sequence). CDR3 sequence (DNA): TGTGCCAGTAGTTCCCTCGGACTAGCGAACACCGGGGAGCTGTTTTTT. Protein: CASSSLGLANTGELFF.

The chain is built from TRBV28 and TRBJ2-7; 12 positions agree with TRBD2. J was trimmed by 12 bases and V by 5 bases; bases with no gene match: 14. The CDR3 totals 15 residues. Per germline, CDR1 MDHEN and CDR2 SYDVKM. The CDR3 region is CASSPLLAGGAGSYF. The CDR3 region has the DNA TGTGCCAGCAGTCCACTCCTAGCGGGGGGGGCTGGGTCGTACTTC.

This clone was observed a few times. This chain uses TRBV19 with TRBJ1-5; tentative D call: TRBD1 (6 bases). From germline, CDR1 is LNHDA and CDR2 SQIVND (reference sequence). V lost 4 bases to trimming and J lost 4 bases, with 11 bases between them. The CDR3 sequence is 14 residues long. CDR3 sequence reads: CASSRTASNQPQHF. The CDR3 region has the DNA TGTGCCAGTAGTAGGACAGCCTCAAATCAGCCCCAGCATTTT. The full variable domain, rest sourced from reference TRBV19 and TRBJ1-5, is DGGITQSPKYLFRKEGQNVTLSCEQNLNHDAMYWYRQDPGQGLRLIYYSQIVNDFQKGDIAEGYSVSREKKESFPLTVTSAQKNPTAFYLCASSRTASNQPQHFGDGTRLSIL.

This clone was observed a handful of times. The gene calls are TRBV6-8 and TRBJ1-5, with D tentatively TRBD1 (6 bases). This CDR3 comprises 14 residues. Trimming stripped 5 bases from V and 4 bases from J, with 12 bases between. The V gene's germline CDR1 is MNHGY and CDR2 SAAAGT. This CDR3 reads CASSGQTMNQPQHF. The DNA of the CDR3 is TGTGCCAGCAGTGGACAGACAATGAATCAGCCCCAGCATTTT.

The CDR3: CASSYRGWGVDTQYF. The CDR3 DNA reads as TGTGCCAGCAGTTACCGGGGCTGGGGTGTAGATACGCAGTATTTT. The chain is built from TRBV6-8 and TRBJ2-3; D is possibly TRBD1 or TRBD2 (5 bases each). Germline V lookup: CDR1 MNHGY, CDR2 SAAAGT. The CDR3 is 15 amino acids. V lost 2 bases and J lost 5, with 14 bases in between.

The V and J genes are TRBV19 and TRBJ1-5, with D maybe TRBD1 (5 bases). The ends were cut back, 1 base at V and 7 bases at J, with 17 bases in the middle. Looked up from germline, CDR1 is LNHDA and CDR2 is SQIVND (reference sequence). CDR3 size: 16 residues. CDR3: CASSIGAREGGQPQHF. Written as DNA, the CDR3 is TGTGCCAGTAGTATAGGCGCCAGGGAAGGAGGGCAGCCCCAGCATTTT.

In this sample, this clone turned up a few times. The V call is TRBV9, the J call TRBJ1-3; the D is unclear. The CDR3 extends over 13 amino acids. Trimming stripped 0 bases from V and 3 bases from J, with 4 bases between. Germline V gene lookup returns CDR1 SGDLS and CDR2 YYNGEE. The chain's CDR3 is CASSVVGGNTIYF. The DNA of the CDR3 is TGTGCCAGCAGCGTAGTTGGTGGAAACACCATATATTTT.

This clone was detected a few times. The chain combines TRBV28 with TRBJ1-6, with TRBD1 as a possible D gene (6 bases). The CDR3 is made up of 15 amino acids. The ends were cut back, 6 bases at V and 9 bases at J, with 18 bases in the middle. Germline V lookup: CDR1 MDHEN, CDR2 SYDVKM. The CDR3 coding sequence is TGTGCCAGCAGCTCGTCCACAGGGAGAGGTTCACCCCTCCACTTT. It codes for CASSSSTGRGSPLHF.

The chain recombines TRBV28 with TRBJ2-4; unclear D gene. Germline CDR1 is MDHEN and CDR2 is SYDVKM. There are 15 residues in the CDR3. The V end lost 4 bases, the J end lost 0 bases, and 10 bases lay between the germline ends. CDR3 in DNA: TGTGCCAGCAGTTCTCACCTACTAGCCAAAAACATTCAGTACTTC. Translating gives CASSSHLLAKNIQYF.

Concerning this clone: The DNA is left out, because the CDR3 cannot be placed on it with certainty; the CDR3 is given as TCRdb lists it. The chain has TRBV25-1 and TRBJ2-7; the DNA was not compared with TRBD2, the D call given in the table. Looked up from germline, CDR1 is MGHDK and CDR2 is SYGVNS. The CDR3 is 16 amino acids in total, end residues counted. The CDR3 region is CASSSSGGGHLYEQYF.

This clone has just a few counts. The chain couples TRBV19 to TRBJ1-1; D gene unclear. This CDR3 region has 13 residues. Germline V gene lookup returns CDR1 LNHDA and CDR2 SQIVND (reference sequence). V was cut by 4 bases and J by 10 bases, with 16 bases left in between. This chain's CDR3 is CASSTDPALGAFF. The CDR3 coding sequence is TGTGCCAGTAGTACCGACCCTGCCCTTGGAGCTTTCTTT.

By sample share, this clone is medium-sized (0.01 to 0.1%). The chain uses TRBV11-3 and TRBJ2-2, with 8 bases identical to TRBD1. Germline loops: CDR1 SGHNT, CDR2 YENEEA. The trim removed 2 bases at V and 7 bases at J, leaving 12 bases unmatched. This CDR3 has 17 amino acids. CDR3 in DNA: TGTGCCAGCAGCTTACTCTTGGCAGGGGGCATTGTCGGGGAGCTGTTTTTT. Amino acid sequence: CASSLLLAGGIVGELFF.

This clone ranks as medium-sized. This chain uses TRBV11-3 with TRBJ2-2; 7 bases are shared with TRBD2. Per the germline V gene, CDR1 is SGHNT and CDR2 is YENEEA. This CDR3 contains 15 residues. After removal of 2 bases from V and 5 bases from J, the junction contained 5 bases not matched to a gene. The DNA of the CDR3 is TGTGCCAGCAGCTTACTTGTGGGGGGGACCGGGGAGCTGTTTTTT. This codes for CASSLLVGGTGELFF. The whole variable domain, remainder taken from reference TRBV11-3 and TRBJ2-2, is EAGVVQSPRYKIIEKKQPVAFWCNPISGHNTLYWYLQNLGQGPELLIRYENEEAVDDSQLPKDRFSAERLKGVDSTLKIQPAELGDSAVYLCASSLLVGGTGELFFGEGSRLTVL.